What follows are 9 T cell receptor beta chains derived from one specimen sequenced in a study of T cells expressing NK-cell markers (dated by TCRdb to 2018 to 2021). Library preparation used 5' RACE. The instrument was an Illumina HiSeq 2000. Following TCRdb reprocessing, every CDR3 protein sequence forms one entry, and DNA is not provided. The sample table holds about 150,000 distinct CDR3 sequences. The top ten clones comprise just over 20% of the sample. Sequencing was carried out using blood T cells: a sorted CD56 or NKG2C T cell subset, CD4+ or CD8+ T cells, or bulk PBMC T cells (not recorded which). The receptor source for this set is a man aged 18-75 years in good health.

The chain has TRBV12-3 or TRBV12-4 and TRBJ2-3; the TCRdb call, TRBD2, lacks DNA for checking. The CDR3 sequence is 16 residues long. The CDR3 is CASSSPLAGGPDTQYF.

J is TRBJ2-5 and V is TRBV7-7. Germline V gene sequence: CDR1 SSHAT, CDR2 FNYEAQ (reference sequence). The CDR3 has 13 residues. CDR3 region: CASSLNVGETQYF.

CDR3 in amino acids: CASSLAETESSYEQYF. This chain connects TRBV7-6 to TRBJ2-7; TCRdb's assignment of TRBD1 cannot be checked, as there is no DNA. Per germline, CDR1 SGHVS and CDR2 FNYEAQ. This CDR3 is built from 16 residues.

J is TRBJ2-7 and V is TRBV4-1; as DNA is missing, the TRBD1 call by TCRdb cannot be tested. Germline V gene lookup returns CDR1 MGHRA and CDR2 YSYEKL. The CDR3 length is 12 residues. The CDR3 sequence: CASSLGQTEQYF.

The chain employs TRBV19 and TRBJ1-4; TCRdb designates TRBD1, a call that cannot be tested without DNA. Germline assignment: CDR1 LNHDA and CDR2 SQIVND (reference sequence). This CDR3 spans 16 amino acids. The CDR3 loop reads CASSIDATGEGEKLFF.

This chain joins TRBV7-3 and TRBJ2-3; TCRdb's assignment of TRBD2 cannot be checked, as there is no DNA. This CDR3 is built from 18 residues. Germline V gene lookup returns CDR1 SGHTA and CDR2 FQGTGA. CDR3 sequence: CASSVGTAGTISTDTQYF.

The chain has TRBV20-1 and TRBJ2-5; the TCRdb call, TRBD2, lacks DNA for checking. CDR1 and CDR2 (germline): DFQATT, SNEGSKA (reference sequence). The CDR3 sequence is 18 residues long. The CDR3 spells CSARDRRLAGGLKETQYF.

The chain's CDR3 is CASRTGGFVTGELFF. The chain recombines TRBV27 with TRBJ2-2; as DNA is missing, the TRBD1 call by TCRdb cannot be tested. Germline V lookup: CDR1 MNHEY, CDR2 SMNVEV (reference sequence). This CDR3 has 15 amino acids.

The rearrangement joins TRBV20-1 to TRBJ2-3. Germline V gene lookup returns CDR1 DFQATT and CDR2 SNEGSKA (reference sequence). The CDR3 spans 11 residues. The CDR3 loop reads CSGSSADTQYF.